The text below deals with one T cell receptor beta chain. Antigen: not known. Profiled with immunoSEQ multiplex PCR; TCRdb holds only in-frame clones, not every one. The repertoire includes 7,000 to 9,000 clones, roughly nine tenths of them detected once, and around 2.8% sits in the top ten. CDR3 length: 16 amino acids. The V and J ends lost 4 bases and 2 bases respectively, with 13 bases between them. CDR1 and CDR2 from the germline V gene are SGHKS and YYEKEE (reference sequence). These data come from a study of stem cell transplantation in POMP-related autoinflammatory disease. Looking at the study overall: Hypothesis: faulty thymoproteasomes impair CD8+ T-cell selection, skewing TRB repertoires. Before transplant: CD4+ naive skewing, low CD8+ proportions, reduced cytokine secretion. Study results and limitations: A trend toward lower repertoire diversity and greater clonality appeared in every analyzed T-cell subset of PRAID patients. Patients with PRAID showed a restricted number of unique TRB V-J gene pairings.

Prominent immunodeficiency with autoinflammation defined PRAID. The receptor was derived from a human donor with POMP-related autoinflammation and immune dysregulation (PRAID). The chain recombines TRBV5-5 with TRBJ2-6; a possible D gene is TRBD1 (5 bases). Sequenced material: CD8+ T cells from PBMCs, taken before stem cell transplantation. The CDR3 region has the DNA TGTGCCAGCAGCCTGGGAAGGGGCGCTGGGGCCAACGTCCTGACTTTC. It yields the protein CASSLGRGAGANVLTF.